What follows is one TCR beta chain and its context. TCRdb keeps only in-frame clones here, not all; method: immunoSEQ multiplex PCR. In the table there are about 49,000 clones, 90% to 95% of which are singletons. The V and J ends lost 7 bases and 8 bases, in that order; junction bases with no gene match: 4. This CDR3 is built from 13 residues. This specimen comes from a study of control samples from healthy donors and cancer patients. The receptor was isolated from a man younger than 45 with colorectal cancer. Material: PBMCs. The genes are TRBV12-3 or TRBV12-4 and TRBJ2-1; 11 positions agree with TRBD1. The CDR3 bases are TGTGCCAGCACCCCGGGACAGGGGGATGAGCAGTTCTTC. This translates into CASTPGQGDEQFF.